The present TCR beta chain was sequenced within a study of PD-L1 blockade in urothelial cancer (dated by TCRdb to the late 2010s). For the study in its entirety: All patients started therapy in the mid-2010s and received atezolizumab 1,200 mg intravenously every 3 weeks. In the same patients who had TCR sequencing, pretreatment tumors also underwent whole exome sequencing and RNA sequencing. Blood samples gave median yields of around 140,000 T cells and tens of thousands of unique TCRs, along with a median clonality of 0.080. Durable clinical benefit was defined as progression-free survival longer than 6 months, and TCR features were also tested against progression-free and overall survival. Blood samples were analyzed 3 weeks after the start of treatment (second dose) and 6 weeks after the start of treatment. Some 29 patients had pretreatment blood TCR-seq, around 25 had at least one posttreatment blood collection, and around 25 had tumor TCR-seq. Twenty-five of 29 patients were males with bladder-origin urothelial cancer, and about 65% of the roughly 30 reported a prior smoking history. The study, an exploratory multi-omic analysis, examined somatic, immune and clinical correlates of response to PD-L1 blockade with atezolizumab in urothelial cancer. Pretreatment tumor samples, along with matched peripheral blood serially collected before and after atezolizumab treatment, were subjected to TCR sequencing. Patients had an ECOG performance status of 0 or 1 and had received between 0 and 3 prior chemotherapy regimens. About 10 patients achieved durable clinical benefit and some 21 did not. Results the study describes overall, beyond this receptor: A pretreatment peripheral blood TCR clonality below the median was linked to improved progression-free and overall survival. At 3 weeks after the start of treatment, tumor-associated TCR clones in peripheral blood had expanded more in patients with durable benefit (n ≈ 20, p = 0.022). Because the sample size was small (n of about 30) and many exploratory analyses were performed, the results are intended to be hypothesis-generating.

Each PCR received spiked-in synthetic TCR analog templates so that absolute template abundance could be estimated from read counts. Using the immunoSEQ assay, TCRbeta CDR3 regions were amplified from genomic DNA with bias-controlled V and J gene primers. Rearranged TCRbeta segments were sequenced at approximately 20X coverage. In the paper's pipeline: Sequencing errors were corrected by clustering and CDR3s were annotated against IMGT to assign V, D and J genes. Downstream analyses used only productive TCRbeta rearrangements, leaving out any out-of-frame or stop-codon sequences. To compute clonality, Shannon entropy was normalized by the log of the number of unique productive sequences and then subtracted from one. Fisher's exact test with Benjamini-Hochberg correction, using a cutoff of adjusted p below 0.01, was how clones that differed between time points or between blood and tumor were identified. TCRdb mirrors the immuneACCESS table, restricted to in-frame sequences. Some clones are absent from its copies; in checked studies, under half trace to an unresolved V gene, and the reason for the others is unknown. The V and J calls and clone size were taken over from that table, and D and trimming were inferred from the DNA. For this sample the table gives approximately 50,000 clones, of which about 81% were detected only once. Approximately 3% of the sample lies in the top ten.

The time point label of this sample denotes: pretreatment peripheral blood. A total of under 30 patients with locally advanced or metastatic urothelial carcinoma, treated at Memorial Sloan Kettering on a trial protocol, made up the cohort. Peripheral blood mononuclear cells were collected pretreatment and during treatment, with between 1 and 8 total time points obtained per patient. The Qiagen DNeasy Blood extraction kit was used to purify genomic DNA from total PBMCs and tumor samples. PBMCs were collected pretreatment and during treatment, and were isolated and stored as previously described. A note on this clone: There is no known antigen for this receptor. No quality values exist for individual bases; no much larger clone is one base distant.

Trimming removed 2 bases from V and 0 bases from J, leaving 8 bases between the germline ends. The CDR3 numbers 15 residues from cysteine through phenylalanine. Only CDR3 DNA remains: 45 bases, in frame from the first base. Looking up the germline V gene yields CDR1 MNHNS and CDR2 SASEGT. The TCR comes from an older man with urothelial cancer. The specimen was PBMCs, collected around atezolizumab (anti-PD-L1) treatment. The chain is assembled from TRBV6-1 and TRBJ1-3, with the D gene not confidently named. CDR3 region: CASSELANSGNTIYF. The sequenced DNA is TGTGCCAGCAGTGAATTGGCAAACTCTGGAAACACCATATATTTT.